One and the same sample provided the 2 T cell receptor beta chains below, sequenced in a study of T cell responses to AZD1222 COVID-19 vaccine. Profiled with immunoSEQ multiplex PCR; TCRdb holds only in-frame clones, not every one. The data show 100,000 to 120,000 clones, roughly 84% seen once. The sample was peripheral blood, taken on day 0 of AZD1222 vaccination. These receptor sequences come from an adult in good health.

The chain has TRBV19 and TRBJ1-1; a possible D gene is TRBD1 (5 bases). The V end was cut by 11 bases, the J end by 8 bases, with 18 bases between. The CDR3 loop spans 12 amino acids. Germline assignment: CDR1 LNHDA and CDR2 SQIVND (reference sequence). Written as DNA, the CDR3 is TGTGCCGCCGATCGCCAAGGGACGGAAGCTTTCTTT. Encoded protein: CAADRQGTEAFF. The variable domain in full, with the rest retrieved from reference TRBV19 and TRBJ1-1, is DGGITQSPKYLFRKEGQNVTLSCEQNLNHDAMYWYRQDPGQGLRLIYYSQIVNDFQKGDIAEGYSVSREKKESFPLTVTSAQKNPTAFYLCAADRQGTEAFFGQGTRLTVV.

The J gene is TRBJ1-1, the V gene TRBV20-1, with 7 bases lining up with TRBD1. Germline CDR1 is DFQATT and CDR2 is SNEGSKA (reference sequence). This CDR3 has 14 amino acids. Trimming cost V 3 bases and J 7 bases; bases outside gene matches: 11. This CDR3 is CSASTAQGNGEAFF. The CDR3 nucleotides are TGCAGTGCTAGTACCGCACAGGGGAATGGTGAAGCTTTCTTT.